The clone carrying this T cell receptor beta chain has just a few counts. What it binds is not known. The data stem from a study of beta chain features in type 1 diabetes. Regarding the study as a whole: Shortening that was moderate but significant affected the TCRB CDR3s of Type 1 diabetes patients in all four CD4+ subsets. PCR might favor shorter templates, equally in patients and controls. For TCRB rearrangement, an influence of HLA type remained unresolved here.

Stem cell-like memory, regulatory, central memory and naive CD4+ cells were sorted via CD45RO/CCR7/CD25/CD127/CD95/CD27. Every bit of the isolated RNA underwent reverse transcription, so sequencing read expressed TCRB transcripts. Sequencing was performed with immunoSEQ multiplex PCR; in TCRdb, only in-frame clones are kept and a portion is missing. The data hold around 70,000 clones, with nearly 50% observed a single time. Sequenced input: central memory CD4+ T cells from blood. The clonotype originates from a man aged 30-40 years with type 1 diabetes.

The CDR3 loop reads CASSPDSWQQYF. The CDR3 region has the DNA TGTGCCAGCTCACCAGATTCCTGGCAGCAGTACTTC. The rearrangement uses TRBV18 and TRBJ2-7; no firm D call. Germline V gene lookup returns CDR1 KGHSH and CDR2 LQKENI. Trimming left V 2 bases short and J 8 bases short, with 10 bases between. The length of the CDR3 is 12 residues.